Included here is one TCR beta chain sequence, with context. Its matching antigen is unknown. The table came from immunoSEQ multiplex PCR; TCRdb's copy has only in-frame clones and leaves some out. This table has 40,000 to 55,000 clones, 91% appearing once. This specimen comes from a study of graft-versus-host responses after intestinal transplantation. Study summary: Transplants given to recipients were multivisceral, liver-intestinal, or isolated intestinal. Recipients uniformly received anti-thymocyte globulin induction, followed by tacrolimus and steroids for 2 to 4 years.

Notes on the study in general: High graft-versus-host to host-versus-graft T cell clonal ratios marked allografts of patients with graft-donor macrochimerism.

The CDR3 loop spans 17 amino acids. The germline V gene has CDR1 SGHVS and CDR2 FNYEAQ. The ends lost 5 bases at V and 0 bases at J; junction bases unmatched: 10. Sequences were derived from PBMCs, sampled 524 days after transplant. The TCR sequence derives from a human patient who received an intestinal transplant, so some T cells may come from the graft donor. The chain recombines TRBV7-6 with TRBJ1-1; 9 bases map to TRBD1. CDR3 bases: TGTGCCAGCAGCAAGGGGGGACAGGGTTTCGTGAACACTGAAGCTTTCTTT. This sequence encodes CASSKGGQGFVNTEAFF.